A single sample is the source of the 17 T cell receptor beta chains below, sequenced in a study of early T cells in non-severe SARS-CoV-2 infection. MiXCR, applied by TCRdb to the 5' RACE reads, yields one record per CDR3 protein. The sample has some 62,000 distinct CDR3 sequences, 8.5% to 9.5% seen once. Sequenced: whole blood. These receptors originate from an adult who was a healthcare worker with PCR-confirmed SARS-CoV-2 infection or an uninfected control (not recorded which).

The rearrangement joins TRBV5-1 to TRBJ1-6; D may be TRBD1 (5 bases). The CDR3 contains 16 residues. With 0 bases removed from V and 6 bases from J, the gap between germline ends came to 13 bases. In germline, CDR1 is SGHRS, CDR2 YFSETQ. CDR3: CASSLDPGVGNSPLHF. In DNA form, the CDR3 reads TGCGCCAGCAGCTTGGACCCGGGGGTGGGTAATTCACCCCTCCACTTT. Based on the CDR3 plus reference TRBV5-1 and TRBJ1-6, the full variable domain is KAGVTQTPRYLIKTRGQQVTLSCSPISGHRSVSWYQQTPGQGLQFLFEYFSETQRNKGNFPGRFSGRQFSNSRSEMNVSTLELGDSALYLCASSLDPGVGNSPLHFGNGTRLTVT.

A few counts support this clonotype. The rearrangement joins TRBV7-2 to TRBJ2-4; D is possibly TRBD1 or TRBD2 (5 bases each). Trimming cost V 0 bases and J 10 bases, with 16 bases left between them. CDR3 size: 15 residues. Germline assignment: CDR1 SGHTA and CDR2 FQGNSA. The CDR3 loop is CASSLAGTGIGIQYF. CDR3 bases: TGTGCCAGCAGCTTAGCGGGGACGGGAATAGGAATTCAGTACTTC. The full variable domain, rest sourced from reference TRBV7-2 and TRBJ2-4, is GAGVSQSPSNKVTEKGKDVELRCDPISGHTALYWYRQSLGQGLEFLIYFQGNSAPDKSGLPSDRFSAERTGGSVSTLTIQRTQQEDSAVYLCASSLAGTGIGIQYFGAGTRLSVL.

This clonotype appeared many times. This chain connects TRBV24-1 to TRBJ2-5, with 8 bases fitting TRBD2. The V gene end was trimmed by 11 bases and the J gene end by 4 bases; junction bases not matched to a gene: 11. The CDR3 has 14 amino acids. CDR1 is KGHDR, CDR2 SFDVKD, per germline. The CDR3 sequence is CAISKAGAGETQYF. DNA for the CDR3: TGTGCCATCTCGAAAGCGGGGGCGGGAGAGACCCAGTACTTC.

The chain is built from TRBV19 and TRBJ1-6; D perhaps matches TRBD1 (5 bases). The CDR3 totals 13 residues. V gave up 6 bases and J gave up 9 bases, with 12 bases separating them. CDR1 is LNHDA and CDR2 is SQIVND in the germline V gene (reference sequence). CDR3 sequence: CASSAGGGSPLHF. The DNA of the CDR3 is TGTGCCAGTAGCGCTGGGGGGGGTTCACCCCTCCACTTT. Full variable domain (rest looked up from reference TRBV19 and TRBJ1-6): DGGITQSPKYLFRKEGQNVTLSCEQNLNHDAMYWYRQDPGQGLRLIYYSQIVNDFQKGDIAEGYSVSREKKESFPLTVTSAQKNPTAFYLCASSAGGGSPLHFGNGTRLTVT.

V is TRBV19 and J is TRBJ1-1; no clear D. Germline lookup yields CDR1 LNHDA and CDR2 SQIVND (reference sequence). The CDR3 covers 14 residues. With 4 bases removed from V and 0 bases from J, the gap between germline ends came to 9 bases. CDR3 loop: CASSKQALNTEAFF. In nucleotides, the CDR3 is TGTGCCAGTAGTAAGCAGGCCTTGAACACTGAAGCTTTCTTT.

CDR3 amino acids: CASSRASGTSPLHF. The CDR3 bases are TGTGCCAGCAGCCGTGCGTCAGGGACTTCACCCCTCCACTTT. The chain carries TRBV5-8 and TRBJ1-6; D may be TRBD1 (5 bases). The ends were cut back, 4 bases at V and 9 bases at J, with 14 bases in the middle. The CDR3 is made up of 14 amino acids. Germline values: CDR1 SGHTS, CDR2 YDEGEE.

This clonotype occurred a few times. The chain uses TRBV6-1 and TRBJ1-5; D might be TRBD1 (5 bases). Germline CDR1 is MNHNS and CDR2 is SASEGT. The CDR3 sequence is 16 residues long. V dropped 7 bases and J dropped 5 bases, with 21 bases sitting between them. This CDR3 reads CASKGRAIGADQPQHF. The CDR3 DNA follows: TGTGCCAGCAAAGGCAGGGCGATTGGTGCGGATCAGCCCCAGCATTTT.

This clonotype was seen a few times. V is TRBV29-1 and J is TRBJ2-3, with 7 positions matching TRBD2. Trimming removed 4 bases from V and 2 bases from J; junction bases left unmatched: 6. The CDR3 spans 14 residues. Per germline, CDR1 SQVTM and CDR2 ANQGSEA. The CDR3 nucleotides read TGCAGCGTTGGGCGTAGCGGGCACACAGATACGCAGTATTTT. It specifies CSVGRSGHTDTQYF.

This clonotype was seen at least ten times. The chain is built from TRBV6-1 and TRBJ1-5; 8 bases are a match to TRBD1. J gave up 4 bases and V 4 bases, and 12 bases lay outside the gene matches. Germline CDR1 and CDR2: MNHNS and SASEGT. The CDR3 is made up of 17 amino acids. The CDR3 loop is CASSARQGPSINQPQHF. The CDR3, as DNA: TGTGCCAGCAGTGCCCGACAGGGGCCATCGATTAATCAGCCCCAGCATTTT.

This clonotype was detected ten times or more. V and J are TRBV20-1 and TRBJ2-3; the D gene is possibly TRBD1 (6 bases). Germline V gives CDR1 DFQATT, CDR2 SNEGSKA (reference sequence). V lost 3 bases to trimming and J lost 3 bases, with 7 bases between them. CDR3 length: 12 amino acids. DNA of the CDR3: TGCAGTGCTAGGGGGGCTACAGATACGCAGTATTTT. Translating gives CSARGATDTQYF.

This chain links TRBV4-1 with TRBJ1-5, with D possibly being TRBD1 (5 bases). The germline V and J ends were trimmed by 4 bases and 0 bases, with 13 bases remaining between them. The germline CDR1 and CDR2 sequences are MGHRA and YSYEKL. This CDR3 is 16 amino acids long. The CDR3 DNA is TGCGCCAGCAGCCGAGGGACCGTCTATAGCAATCAGCCCCAGCATTTT. It encodes CASSRGTVYSNQPQHF.

This clonotype was seen repeatedly, ten times or more. V is TRBV20-1 and J is TRBJ2-1, with 10 bases matching TRBD1. The trim removed 0 bases at V and 8 bases at J, leaving 13 bases unmatched. This CDR3 spans 17 amino acids. CDR1 and CDR2 (germline): DFQATT, SNEGSKA (reference sequence). The CDR3 loop reads CSARDKGQDRGYDEQFF. CDR3 nucleotides: TGCAGTGCTAGAGATAAAGGTCAGGACAGGGGGTACGATGAGCAGTTCTTC.

The sample holds a few counts of this clonotype. This chain joins TRBV7-2 and TRBJ2-1, with TRBD2 matching 9 bases. CDR1 and CDR2 (germline): SGHTA, FQGNSA. There are 16 residues in the CDR3. V shed 0 bases and J 6 bases; nucleotides not matched to a gene: 6. The CDR3: CASSLAAGGLRNEQFF. DNA of the CDR3: TGTGCCAGCAGCTTAGCGGCGGGGGGGCTTCGCAATGAGCAGTTCTTC.

V is TRBV2 and J is TRBJ1-1; 10 nucleotides agree with TRBD1. Germline lookup yields CDR1 SNHLY and CDR2 FYNNEI. With V trimmed by 5 bases and J by 8 bases, 8 bases remained unmatched. The CDR3 length is 14 residues. The DNA of the CDR3 is TGTGCCAGCAGTCGCCGGGACAGGGGCCCCGAAGCTTTCTTT. Translation gives CASSRRDRGPEAFF.

This clonotype turned up a few times. V and J are TRBV19 and TRBJ2-1, with D perhaps given as TRBD1 or TRBD2 (6 bases each). Germline V gene data show CDR1 as LNHDA and CDR2 as SQIVND (reference sequence). V was shortened by 5 bases and J by 2 bases, with 10 bases between the two germline ends. The CDR3 has 14 residues. CDR3 region: CASSEGGPYNEQFF. The CDR3 nucleotides read TGTGCCAGTAGTGAGGGGGGCCCCTACAATGAGCAGTTCTTC.

This clonotype was seen ten or more times. The V call is TRBV7-3, the J call TRBJ2-1; D might be TRBD2 (5 bases). Trimming cost V 5 bases and J 0 bases, with 14 bases left between them. CDR1 SGHTA and CDR2 FQGTGA come from the germline V gene. CDR3 size: 16 residues. This chain's CDR3 is CASSPASWSSYNEQFF. CDR3 coding DNA: TGTGCCAGCAGCCCGGCTAGCTGGAGCTCCTACAATGAGCAGTTCTTC.

This clonotype came up a few times. The V gene is TRBV7-8, the J gene TRBJ2-7; D is possibly TRBD2 (5 bases). The V gene lost 5 bases and the J gene lost 6 bases, with 11 bases spanning the gap. This CDR3 is 12 amino acids long. CDR1 is SGHVS and CDR2 is FQNEAQ in the germline V gene. CDR3 residues: CASSLQRGEQYV. CDR3 bases: TGTGCCAGCAGCCTACAACGGGGCGAGCAGTACGTC.